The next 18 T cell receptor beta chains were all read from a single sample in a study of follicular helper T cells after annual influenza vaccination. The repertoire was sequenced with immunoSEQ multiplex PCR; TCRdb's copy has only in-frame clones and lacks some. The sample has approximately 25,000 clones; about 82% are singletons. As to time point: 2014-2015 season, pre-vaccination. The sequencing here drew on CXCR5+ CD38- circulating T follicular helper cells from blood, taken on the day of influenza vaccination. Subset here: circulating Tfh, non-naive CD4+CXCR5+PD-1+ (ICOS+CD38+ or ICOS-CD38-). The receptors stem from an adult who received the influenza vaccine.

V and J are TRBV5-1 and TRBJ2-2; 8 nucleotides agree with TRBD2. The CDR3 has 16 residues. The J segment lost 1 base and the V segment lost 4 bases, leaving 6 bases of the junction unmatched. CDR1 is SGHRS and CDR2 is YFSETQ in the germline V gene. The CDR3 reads CASSSSGTMNTGELFF. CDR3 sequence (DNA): TGCGCCAGCAGCAGTAGCGGGACGATGAACACCGGGGAGCTGTTTTTT.

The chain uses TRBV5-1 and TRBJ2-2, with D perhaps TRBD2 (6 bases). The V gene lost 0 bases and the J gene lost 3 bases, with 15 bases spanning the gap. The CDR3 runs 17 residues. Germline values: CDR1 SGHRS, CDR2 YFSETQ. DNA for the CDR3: TGCGCCAGCAGCTTGGGGTCTGTAGCGGACTACACCGGGGAGCTGTTTTTT. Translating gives CASSLGSVADYTGELFF.

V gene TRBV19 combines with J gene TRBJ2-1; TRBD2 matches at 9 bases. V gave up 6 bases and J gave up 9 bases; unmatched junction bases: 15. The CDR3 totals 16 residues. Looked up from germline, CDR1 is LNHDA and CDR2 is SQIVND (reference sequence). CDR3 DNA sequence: TGTGCCAGTAGGGTGTGGAGGGCTAGCGGGAATACTGAGCAGTTCTTC. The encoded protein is CASRVWRASGNTEQFF. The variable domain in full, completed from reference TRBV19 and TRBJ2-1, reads DGGITQSPKYLFRKEGQNVTLSCEQNLNHDAMYWYRQDPGQGLRLIYYSQIVNDFQKGDIAEGYSVSREKKESFPLTVTSAQKNPTAFYLCASRVWRASGNTEQFFGPGTRLTVL.

This chain's CDR3 is CASSYGEREQYF. In nucleotides, the CDR3 is TGTGCCAGCAGTTACGGGGAGCGCGAGCAGTACTTC. The chain combines TRBV28 with TRBJ2-5; TRBD2 is a possible D gene (5 bases). The DNA end is more similar to TRBJ2-7, so the J call may be wrong. Germline CDR1 MDHEN, CDR2 SYDVKM. The CDR3 runs to 12 residues.

Written as DNA, the CDR3 is TGTGCCTGGAGTGTCGAGGGCCCTACCCAGTACTTC. It yields the protein CAWSVEGPTQYF. The chain recombines TRBV30 with TRBJ2-5; D possibly corresponds to TRBD2 (5 bases). CDR1 GTSNPN and CDR2 SVGIG come from the germline V gene (reference sequence). The CDR3 sequence is 12 residues long. V lost 0 bases, J lost 8 bases, and 10 bases lay in between.

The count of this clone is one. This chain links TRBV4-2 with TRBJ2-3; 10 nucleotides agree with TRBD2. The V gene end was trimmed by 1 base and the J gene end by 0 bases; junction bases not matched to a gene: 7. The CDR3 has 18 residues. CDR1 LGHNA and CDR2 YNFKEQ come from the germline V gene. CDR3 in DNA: TGTGCCAGCAGCCAAGGCGTCACTAGCGGGACTAGCACAGATACGCAGTATTTT. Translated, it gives CASSQGVTSGTSTDTQYF.

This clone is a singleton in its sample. CDR3 region: CAWRVGRNTEAFF. The CDR3, as DNA: TGTGCCTGGAGAGTGGGGAGGAACACTGAAGCTTTCTTT. The chain uses TRBV30 and TRBJ1-1; no definite D call. Germline V gene sequence: CDR1 GTSNPN, CDR2 SVGIG (reference sequence). This CDR3 comprises 13 residues. The V end lost 3 bases, the J end lost 1 base, and 9 bases lay between the germline ends.

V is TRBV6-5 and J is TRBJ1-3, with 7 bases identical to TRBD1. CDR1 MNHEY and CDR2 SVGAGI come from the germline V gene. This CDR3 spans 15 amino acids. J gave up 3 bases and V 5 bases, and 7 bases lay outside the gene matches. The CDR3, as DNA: TGTGCCAGCAGTGTAAGGGGGCTTGGTGGAAACACCATATATTTT. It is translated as CASSVRGLGGNTIYF.

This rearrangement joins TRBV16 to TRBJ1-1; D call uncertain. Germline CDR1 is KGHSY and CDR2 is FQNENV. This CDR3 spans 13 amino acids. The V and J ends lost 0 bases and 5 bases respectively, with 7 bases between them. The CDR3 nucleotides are TGTGCCAGCAGCCAATCGAGGGAGACTGAAGCTTTCTTT. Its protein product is CASSQSRETEAFF.

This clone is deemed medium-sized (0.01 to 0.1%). The CDR3 protein is CASRSLDRDQPQHF. CDR3 nucleotide sequence: TGTGCAAGTCGCTCCCTGGACAGGGATCAGCCCCAGCATTTT. This chain joins TRBV12-2 and TRBJ1-5; the tabulated D call, TRBD1, remains unverified against the DNA. TRBV12-2 corresponds to a pseudogene. The CDR3 runs 14 residues.

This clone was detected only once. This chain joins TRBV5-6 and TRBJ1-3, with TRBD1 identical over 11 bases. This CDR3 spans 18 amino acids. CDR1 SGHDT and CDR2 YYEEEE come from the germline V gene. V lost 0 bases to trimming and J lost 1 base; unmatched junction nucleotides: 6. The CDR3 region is CASSLGTGGYQSGNTIYF. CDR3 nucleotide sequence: TGTGCCAGCAGCTTGGGGACAGGGGGCTATCAGTCTGGAAACACCATATATTTT.

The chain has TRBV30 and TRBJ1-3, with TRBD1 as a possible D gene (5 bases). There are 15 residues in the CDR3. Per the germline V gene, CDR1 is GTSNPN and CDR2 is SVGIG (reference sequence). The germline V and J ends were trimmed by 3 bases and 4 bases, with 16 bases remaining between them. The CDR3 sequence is CAWRWGGTRGNTIYF. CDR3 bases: TGTGCCTGGAGGTGGGGAGGGACGAGAGGAAACACCATATATTTT.

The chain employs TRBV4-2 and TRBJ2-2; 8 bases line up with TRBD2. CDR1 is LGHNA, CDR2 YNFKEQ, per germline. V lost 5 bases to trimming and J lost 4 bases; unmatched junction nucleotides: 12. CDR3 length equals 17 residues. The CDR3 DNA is TGTGCCAGCAGCTCCCGGGAAAGCGGGGGTTTCACCGGGGAGCTGTTTTTT. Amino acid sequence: CASSSRESGGFTGELFF.

CDR3 region: CASSIKGVSSNQPQHF. The CDR3 coding sequence is TGTGCCAGTAGTATAAAAGGAGTCTCTAGCAATCAGCCCCAGCATTTT. The rearrangement uses TRBV19 and TRBJ1-5; D is unresolved. The CDR3 is 16 residues long. Trimming stripped 2 bases from V and 0 bases from J, with 11 bases between. Per germline, CDR1 LNHDA and CDR2 SQIVND (reference sequence).

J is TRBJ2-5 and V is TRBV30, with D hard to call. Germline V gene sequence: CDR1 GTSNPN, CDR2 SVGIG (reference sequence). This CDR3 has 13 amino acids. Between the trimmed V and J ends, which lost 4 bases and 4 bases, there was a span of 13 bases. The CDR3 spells CAWNPGLVETQYF. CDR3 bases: TGTGCCTGGAACCCCGGGTTGGTAGAGACCCAGTACTTC.

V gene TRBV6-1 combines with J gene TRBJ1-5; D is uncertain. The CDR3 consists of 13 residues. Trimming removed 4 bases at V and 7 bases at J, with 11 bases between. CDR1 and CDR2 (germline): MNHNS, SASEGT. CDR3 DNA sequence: TGTGCCAGCAGTGCCCTTCCGCGGCAGCCCCAGCATTTT. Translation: CASSALPRQPQHF.

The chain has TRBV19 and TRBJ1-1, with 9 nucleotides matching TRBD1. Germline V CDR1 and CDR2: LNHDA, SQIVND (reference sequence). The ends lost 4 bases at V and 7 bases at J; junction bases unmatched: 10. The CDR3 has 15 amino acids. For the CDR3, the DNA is TGTGCCAGTAGTACGCCGGGACAGGGATTTGGTGAAGCTTTCTTT. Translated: CASSTPGQGFGEAFF.

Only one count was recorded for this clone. The CDR3 DNA reads as TGTGCCAGCAGCCAGCTTCCGGCCGGGACACATAACAATGAGCAGTTCTTC. This translates into CASSQLPAGTHNNEQFF. The chain carries TRBV4-2 and TRBJ2-1; tentatively, D is TRBD1 (6 bases). V dropped 3 bases and J dropped 5 bases, with 20 bases sitting between them. Germline values: CDR1 LGHNA, CDR2 YNFKEQ. The CDR3 is 17 residues long.